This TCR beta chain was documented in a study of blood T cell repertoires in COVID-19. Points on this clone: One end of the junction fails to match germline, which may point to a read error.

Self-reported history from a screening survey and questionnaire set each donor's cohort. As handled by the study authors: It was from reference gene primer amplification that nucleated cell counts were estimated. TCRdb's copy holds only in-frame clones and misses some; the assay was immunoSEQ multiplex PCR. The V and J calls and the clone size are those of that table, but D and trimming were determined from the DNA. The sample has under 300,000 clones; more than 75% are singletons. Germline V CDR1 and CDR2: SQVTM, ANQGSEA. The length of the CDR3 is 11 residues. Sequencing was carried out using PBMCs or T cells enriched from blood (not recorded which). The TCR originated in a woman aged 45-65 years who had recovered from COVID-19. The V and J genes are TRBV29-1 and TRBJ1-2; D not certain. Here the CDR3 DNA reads TGCAGCGTTGACGGCAGTAACGGGGTTAACTTC. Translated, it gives CSVDGSNGVNF.